A selection of T cell receptor beta chains follows, all from one sample in a study of T cells in Graves' hyperthyroidism and ophthalmopathy. TCRdb re-analysed the multiplex PCR reads in MiXCR, keeping a single row per CDR3 protein. Among some 370,000 distinct CDR3 sequences listed, over 12% were seen once. Sequenced material: blood. The receptors here all came from a man aged 45-65 years with Graves' ophthalmopathy. The CDR3 runs from the conserved cysteine through the conserved F or W. Each record gives: CDR3 length, clone size, J gene, D gene, V gene, CDR3 protein, CDR3 DNA. The D gene is left open where the match is weak. Only part of the rows carry a size: once, few, many, or a class if the clone is expanded.

cdr3_length: 14
clone_size: many
j_call: TRBJ1-2
d_call: -
v_call: TRBV5-1
cdr3_aa: CASSLQGANYGYTF
cdr3_nt: TGCGCCAGCAGCTTACAGGGAGCTAACTATGGCTACACCTTC

cdr3_length: 19
clone_size: few
j_call: TRBJ2-6
d_call: TRBD1
v_call: TRBV7-9
cdr3_aa: CASSSYRDRGPFGANVLTF
cdr3_nt: TGTGCCAGCAGCTCTTACCGGGACAGGGGGCCTTTTGGGGCCAACGTCCTGACTTTC

cdr3_length: 15
clone_size: many
j_call: TRBJ1-6
d_call: TRBD1
v_call: TRBV2
cdr3_aa: CASSEGDRGFSPLHF
cdr3_nt: TGTGCCAGCAGTGAAGGGGACAGGGGTTTCTCACCCCTCCACTTT

cdr3_length: 16
clone_size: -
j_call: TRBJ2-7
d_call: TRBD2
v_call: TRBV13
cdr3_aa: CASSPRGLAGGYEQYF
cdr3_nt: TGTGCCAGCAGCCCCAGGGGACTAGCGGGAGGCTACGAGCAGTACTTC

cdr3_length: 15
clone_size: -
j_call: TRBJ2-7
d_call: -
v_call: TRBV3-1
cdr3_aa: CASSQRTVPSYEQYF
cdr3_nt: TGTGCCAGCAGCCAACGGACAGTCCCCTCCTACGAGCAGTACTTC

cdr3_length: 16
clone_size: -
j_call: TRBJ2-6
d_call: -
v_call: TRBV3-1
cdr3_aa: CASSPLGGAGANVLTF
cdr3_nt: TGTGCCAGCAGCCCGCTCGGGGGCGCTGGGGCCAACGTCCTGACTTTC

cdr3_length: 14
clone_size: few
j_call: TRBJ2-7
d_call: -
v_call: TRBV6-1
cdr3_aa: CASSRRTVTYEQYF
cdr3_nt: TGTGCCAGCAGTCGACGGACAGTGACCTACGAGCAGTACTTC

cdr3_length: 19
clone_size: -
j_call: TRBJ2-1
d_call: TRBD1
v_call: TRBV5-1
cdr3_aa: CASSLAGFSGQLPYNEQFF
cdr3_nt: TGCGCCAGCAGCTTGGCGGGTTTCTCGGGACAGCTCCCCTACAATGAGCAGTTCTTC

cdr3_length: 14
clone_size: many
j_call: TRBJ2-7
d_call: -
v_call: TRBV14
cdr3_aa: CASSQGAGFYEQYF
cdr3_nt: TGTGCCAGCAGCCAAGGTGCAGGGTTCTACGAGCAGTACTTC

cdr3_length: 15
clone_size: few
j_call: TRBJ2-7
d_call: TRBD1
v_call: TRBV19
cdr3_aa: CASSGRTGLVYEQYF
cdr3_nt: TGTGCCAGTAGTGGCCGGACAGGTTTGGTCTACGAGCAGTACTTC

cdr3_length: 15
clone_size: many
j_call: TRBJ2-2
d_call: TRBD1
v_call: TRBV6-1
cdr3_aa: CASRLGQGTTGELFF
cdr3_nt: TGTGCCAGCAGGTTGGGACAGGGGACCACCGGGGAGCTGTTTTTT

cdr3_length: 19
clone_size: many
j_call: TRBJ2-2
d_call: -
v_call: TRBV11-2
cdr3_aa: CASSNRFTDVRTNTGELFF
cdr3_nt: TGTGCCAGCAGCAATCGTTTCACCGACGTACGTACGAACACCGGGGAGCTGTTTTTT

cdr3_length: 17
clone_size: few
j_call: TRBJ2-2
d_call: TRBD2
v_call: TRBV10-3
cdr3_aa: CAISHSGTSVNTGELFF
cdr3_nt: TGTGCCATCAGCCACTCCGGGACTAGCGTGAACACCGGGGAGCTGTTTTTT

cdr3_length: 12
clone_size: -
j_call: TRBJ2-5
d_call: -
v_call: TRBV30
cdr3_aa: CARSPLGGSRYF
cdr3_nt: TGTGCCCGGAGCCCGCTAGGTGGCTCCCGGTACTTC

cdr3_length: 13
clone_size: many
j_call: TRBJ1-5
d_call: -
v_call: TRBV19
cdr3_aa: CASSIDGDQPQHF
cdr3_nt: TGTGCCAGTAGTATAGACGGGGATCAGCCCCAGCATTTT

cdr3_length: 15
clone_size: many
j_call: TRBJ2-5
d_call: TRBD1
v_call: TRBV3-1
cdr3_aa: CASSLRRGRRETQYF
cdr3_nt: TGTGCCAGCAGCCTTAGAAGGGGGCGTCGGGAGACCCAGTACTTC

cdr3_length: 14
clone_size: many
j_call: TRBJ1-5
d_call: TRBD1
v_call: TRBV2
cdr3_aa: CASTLGQGYQPQHF
cdr3_nt: TGTGCCAGCACTTTGGGACAGGGATATCAGCCCCAGCATTTT

cdr3_length: 17
clone_size: few
j_call: TRBJ2-1
d_call: TRBD1
v_call: TRBV27
cdr3_aa: CASIAGTGVKSYNEQFF
cdr3_nt: TGTGCCAGCATCGCCGGGACAGGGGTCAAGTCCTACAATGAGCAGTTCTTC

cdr3_length: 16
clone_size: -
j_call: TRBJ1-2
d_call: -
v_call: TRBV15
cdr3_aa: CATSRPDSPEGYGYTF
cdr3_nt: TGTGCCACCAGCAGACCCGACTCCCCAGAGGGCTATGGCTACACCTTC

cdr3_length: 14
clone_size: many
j_call: TRBJ2-7
d_call: -
v_call: TRBV18
cdr3_aa: CASSQGRSSYEQYF
cdr3_nt: TGTGCCAGCTCCCAAGGTAGGAGCTCCTACGAGCAGTACTTC

cdr3_length: 15
clone_size: few
j_call: TRBJ2-7
d_call: TRBD1
v_call: TRBV7-2
cdr3_aa: CASSLETGSTYEQYF
cdr3_nt: TGTGCCAGCAGCTTAGAGACAGGGAGCACCTACGAGCAGTACTTC

cdr3_length: 14
clone_size: many
j_call: TRBJ2-5
d_call: -
v_call: TRBV5-5
cdr3_aa: CASSRRGPPETQYF
cdr3_nt: TGTGCCAGCAGCCGGCGGGGCCCCCCCGAGACCCAGTACTTC

cdr3_length: 16
clone_size: many
j_call: TRBJ2-5
d_call: TRBD2
v_call: TRBV30
cdr3_aa: CAWSVLAGVSLETQYF
cdr3_nt: TGTGCCTGGAGTGTACTTGCGGGAGTGAGTCTCGAGACCCAGTACTTC

cdr3_length: 22
clone_size: many
j_call: TRBJ2-1
d_call: -
v_call: TRBV3-1
cdr3_aa: CASSHSGTGTLASGSPYNEQFF
cdr3_nt: TGTGCCAGCAGCCATTCCGGGACAGGGACCTTGGCTAGCGGGAGCCCCTACAATGAGCAGTTCTTC

cdr3_length: 17
clone_size: few
j_call: TRBJ2-7
d_call: TRBD2
v_call: TRBV5-1
cdr3_aa: CASSQLPNSGAIYEQYF
cdr3_nt: TGCGCCAGCAGCCAATTACCGAATAGCGGGGCGATATACGAGCAGTACTTC

cdr3_length: 18
clone_size: many
j_call: TRBJ2-3
d_call: -
v_call: TRBV3-1
cdr3_aa: CASSQERPGGSSTDTQYF
cdr3_nt: TGTGCCAGCAGCCAAGAGAGGCCCGGGGGATCTAGCACAGATACGCAGTATTTT

cdr3_length: 12
clone_size: few
j_call: TRBJ2-3
d_call: -
v_call: TRBV29-1
cdr3_aa: CSQLAPDGTQYF
cdr3_nt: TGCAGCCAACTAGCACCCGATGGCACGCAGTATTTT

cdr3_length: 15
clone_size: many
j_call: TRBJ2-3
d_call: TRBD2
v_call: TRBV30
cdr3_aa: CAWEVGTRFTDTQYF
cdr3_nt: TGTGCCTGGGAAGTGGGGACTAGGTTCACAGATACGCAGTATTTT

cdr3_length: 12
clone_size: -
j_call: TRBJ1-3
d_call: -
v_call: TRBV5-1
cdr3_aa: CASSRDGNAIYF
cdr3_nt: TGCGCCAGCAGCCGGGACGGAAACGCCATATATTTT

cdr3_length: 11
clone_size: many
j_call: TRBJ1-2
d_call: -
v_call: TRBV29-1
cdr3_aa: CSVDYRACYTF
cdr3_nt: TGCAGCGTTGACTACAGGGCATGCTACACCTTC